This is a list of T cell receptor beta chains from one sample in a study of blood T cell repertoires in COVID-19. Data came from immunoSEQ multiplex PCR; TCRdb stores just in-frame clones and leaves some out. Among just over 150,000 clones listed, roughly 85% were seen once. The source material was peripheral blood. The receptors originated from a human donor with acute or convalescent COVID-19. The donor label of this sample is uncertain. The CDR3 runs from the conserved cysteine through the conserved F or W.

TRBV3-1/TRBV3-2 CASSQWQGGTGELFF
TRBV5-6 CASSFTGGGEQYF
TRBV9 CASSVAAGFSGNTIYF
TRBV5-1 CASSLGRRGEAFF
TRBV5-1 CASSQRGTSGTLAKNIQYF
TRBV7-3 CASSFGVDEQFF
TRBV6-6 CASSLRLQGGETQYF
TRBV3-1/TRBV3-2 CASSQEYSNQPQHF
TRBV15 CATSRDGGLGTEAFF
TRBV30 CAWSVQDFQPQHF
TRBV19 CASRTGAQPQHF
TRBV12-3/TRBV12-4 CASSLRGGRKAFF
TRBV5-4 CASSLRGPESPLHF
TRBV27 CASRPLEKQETQYF
TRBV2 CASSEALAGAGDTQYF
TRBV6-2/TRBV6-3 CASTPGIRNREDTQYF
TRBV3-1/TRBV3-2 CASRGLGPEAFF
TRBV30 CAWSVLETQYF
TRBV5-1 CASSPDREGYTF
TRBV19 CAKTIRKLFF
TRBV7-2 CASSLGGGGAETQYF
TRBV5-4 CASSLQGSSYNSPLHF
TRBV29-1 CSGVTGTGGTSYTF
TRBV30 CAWSYGTGGGYTF
TRBV13 CASSIPSGVGGYTF
TRBV6-1 CASSERQVQPQHF